This T cell receptor (beta chain) was recorded in a study of Ad26.COV2.S vaccination and SARS-CoV-2 variants. Clones were read by immunoSEQ multiplex PCR, and TCRdb kept only the in-frame ones, dropping some. The table has some 410,000 clones, approximately 92% seen once; the top ten hold 1.5% to 2%. CDR3 length: 13 residues. With 6 bases clipped from V and 4 bases from J, the junction kept 2 bases outside the gene matches. CDR1 and CDR2 from the germline V gene are MDHEN and SYDVKM. Regarding treatment: 15 to 20 received Ad26.COV2.S at low or high dose, single or two shots; about five received placebo; per-sample allocation not given. Each sample was drawn 63 days after the first injection (of vaccine or placebo).

This receptor was obtained from a person between 18 and 59 years old who received the Ad26.COV2.S COVID-19 vaccine or a placebo. The starting material was peripheral blood, obtained in a trial of Ad26.COV2.S vaccine versus placebo. V usage is TRBV28 and J usage is TRBJ2-5; TRBD2 aligns across 10 bases. CDR3 amino acids: CASRVAGGETQYF. As DNA, the CDR3 is TGTGCCAGCAGAGTAGCGGGGGGAGAGACCCAGTACTTC.